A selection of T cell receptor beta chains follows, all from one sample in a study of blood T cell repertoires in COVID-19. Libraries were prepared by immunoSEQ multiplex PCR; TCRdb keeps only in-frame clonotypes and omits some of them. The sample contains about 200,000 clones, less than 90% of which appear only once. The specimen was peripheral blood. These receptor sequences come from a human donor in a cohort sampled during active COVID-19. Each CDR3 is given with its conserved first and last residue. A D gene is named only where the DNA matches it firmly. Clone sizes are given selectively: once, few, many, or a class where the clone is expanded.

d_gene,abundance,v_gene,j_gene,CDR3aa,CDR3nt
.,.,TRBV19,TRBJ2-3,CASSPPGGGPLGRTDTQYF,TGTGCCAGTAGCCCGCCCGGAGGGGGCCCGCTAGGTCGCACAGATACGCAGTATTTT
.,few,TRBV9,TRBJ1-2,CASSAGGYGYTF,TGTGCCAGCAGCGCCGGCGGATATGGCTACACCTTC
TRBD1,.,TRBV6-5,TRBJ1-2,CASTTDREGGYTF,TGTGCGTCCACTACGGACAGGGAGGGTGGCTACACCTTC
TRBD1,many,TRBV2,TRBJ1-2,CASSVQGADYGYTF,TGTGCCAGCAGTGTTCAGGGGGCGGACTATGGCTACACCTTC
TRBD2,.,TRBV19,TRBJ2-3,CASSQLAGGTDTQYF,TGTGCCAGTAGTCAACTAGCGGGGGGCACAGATACGCAGTATTTT
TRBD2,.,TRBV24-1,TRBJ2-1,CATSEASGRVDEQFF,TGTGCCACCAGTGAAGCTAGCGGGAGGGTTGATGAGCAGTTCTTC
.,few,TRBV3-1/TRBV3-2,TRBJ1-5,CASSQDPGSSLGQPQHF,TGTGCCAGCAGCCAGGACCCGGGGTCGAGCCTGGGGCAGCCCCAGCATTTT
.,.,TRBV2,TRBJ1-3,CASSGALGGISGNTIYF,TGTGCCAGCAGTGGGGCCTTAGGAGGAATCTCTGGAAACACCATATATTTT
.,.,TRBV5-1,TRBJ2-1,CASSLFTDSYNEQFF,TGCGCCAGCAGCTTGTTCACAGACTCCTACAATGAGCAGTTCTTC
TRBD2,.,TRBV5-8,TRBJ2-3,CASSLGGGRTQYF,TGTGCCAGCAGCCTGGGGGGGGGACGTACGCAGTATTTT
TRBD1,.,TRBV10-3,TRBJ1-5,CAIRSHQGQGNQPQHF,TGTGCCATCAGATCCCACCAAGGACAGGGAAATCAGCCCCAGCATTTT
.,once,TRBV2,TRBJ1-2,CASSESSPGANYGYTF,TGTGCCAGCAGTGAATCTTCACCAGGGGCGAACTATGGCTACACCTTC
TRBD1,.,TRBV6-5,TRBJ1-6,CASSPLTGGDSPLHF,TGTGCCAGCAGCCCCTTGACAGGGGGCGATTCACCCCTCCACTTT
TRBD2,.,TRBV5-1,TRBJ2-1,CASSLTSGGFNEQFF,TGCGCCAGCAGCTTGACTAGCGGGGGGTTCAATGAGCAGTTCTTC
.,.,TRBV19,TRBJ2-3,CASSIQFGSDTQYF,TGTGCCAGTAGTATACAGTTCGGGTCAGATACGCAGTATTTT
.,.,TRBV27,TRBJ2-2,CASSFRGAANTGELFF,TGTGCCAGCAGTTTCAGGGGAGCCGCGAACACCGGGGAGCTGTTTTTT
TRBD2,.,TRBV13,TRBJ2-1,CASSQWARDYQFF,TGTGCCAGCAGCCAATGGGCCCGGGACTATCAGTTCTTC
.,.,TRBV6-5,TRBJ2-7,CASSPLAATYEQYF,TGTGCCAGCAGCCCCCTGGCGGCAACCTACGAGCAGTACTTC
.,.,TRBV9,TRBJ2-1,CASSVAISMDEQFF,TGTGCCAGCAGCGTAGCAATTAGCATGGATGAGCAGTTCTTC
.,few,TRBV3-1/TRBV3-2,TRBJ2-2,CASSPYLRNTGELFF,TGTGCCAGCAGCCCCTACTTGCGGAACACCGGGGAGCTGTTTTTT
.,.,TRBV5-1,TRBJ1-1,CASTAGGVTGTEAFF,TGCGCCAGCACCGCCGGGGGGGTAACTGGCACTGAAGCTTTCTTT
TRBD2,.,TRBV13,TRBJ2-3,CASSWIRGASGLAIVDTQYF,TGTGCCAGCAGCTGGATTCGAGGGGCGTCGGGACTAGCAATTGTAGATACGCAGTATTTT
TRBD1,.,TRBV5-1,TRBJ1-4,CASRQGAYGEKLFF,TGCGCCAGCAGGCAGGGGGCTTACGGTGAAAAACTGTTTTTT
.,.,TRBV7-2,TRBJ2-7,CASSLGQGGYEQYF,TGTGCCAGCAGCTTAGGACAGGGAGGATACGAGCAGTACTTC
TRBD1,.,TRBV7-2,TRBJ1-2,CASSSTGAFGYGYTF,TGTGCCAGCAGCTCTACAGGGGCTTTCGGCTATGGCTACACCTTC